The 23 T cell receptor beta chains reported below all come from one sample, sequenced in a study of shared clonotypes between healthy human individuals. Sequencing was performed with immunoSEQ multiplex PCR; in TCRdb, only in-frame clones are kept and a portion is missing. Among about 460,000 clones listed, roughly four fifths were seen once. Input material: PBMCs. Receptor source: a woman in her thirties or forties in good health. Some clones in this sample may be carry-over from other donors' samples.

The chain has TRBV6-1 and TRBJ2-6; D possibly corresponds to TRBD1 (6 bases). The ends were cut back, 7 bases at V and 4 bases at J, with 14 bases in the middle. Germline V gene data show CDR1 as MNHNS and CDR2 as SASEGT. CDR3 size: 15 residues. DNA for the CDR3: TGTGCCAGCACCTCAGGGGTGTCGGGGGCCAACGTCCTGACTTTC. This codes for CASTSGVSGANVLTF.

The chain uses TRBV6-1 and TRBJ2-1; TRBD1 aligns across 9 bases. The CDR3 has 15 amino acids. Per germline, CDR1 MNHNS and CDR2 SASEGT. J was trimmed by 3 bases and V by 6 bases; bases with no gene match: 6. CDR3 DNA sequence: TGTGCCAGCAGCGAGGACAGGGGAAACTACAATGAGCAGTTCTTC. Translating gives CASSEDRGNYNEQFF.

This chain links TRBV30 with TRBJ1-4; D is possibly TRBD1 (5 bases). Germline values: CDR1 GTSNPN, CDR2 SVGIG (reference sequence). This CDR3 contains 16 residues. V was pared by 3 bases and J by 8 bases, with 22 bases between. CDR3 protein: CAWSQDSYQIGEKLFF. DNA for the CDR3: TGTGCCTGGAGCCAAGACAGCTACCAGATCGGGGAAAAACTGTTTTTT.

The V gene is TRBV18, the J gene TRBJ1-2; maybe TRBD1 (6 bases). Germline CDR1 KGHSH, CDR2 LQKENI. Trimming stripped 2 bases from V and 3 bases from J, with 13 bases between. The CDR3 spans 15 residues. As DNA, the CDR3 is TGTGCCAGCTCACCAGGGGCCGGGGGCCACTATGGCTACACCTTC. Its protein product is CASSPGAGGHYGYTF.

The chain couples TRBV15 to TRBJ2-3; D ambiguous. Per the germline V gene, CDR1 is LNHNV and CDR2 is YYDKDF (reference sequence). The CDR3 totals 16 residues. Trimming cost V 3 bases and J 6 bases, with 19 bases left between them. The CDR3 is CATSSYAAYKADTQYF. Written as DNA, the CDR3 is TGTGCCACCAGCAGTTACGCAGCCTACAAAGCGGATACGCAGTATTTT.

Points on this clone: At the DNA level, this CDR3 is encoded by other sequences in the same sample as well. V and J are TRBV7-9 and TRBJ2-1, with 10 positions matching TRBD2. This CDR3 has 16 amino acids. After removal of 0 bases from V and 4 bases from J, the junction contained 3 bases not matched to a gene. Per the germline V gene, CDR1 is SEHNR and CDR2 is FQNEAQ (reference sequence). The CDR3 DNA reads as TGTGCCAGCAGCTTAGCACTAGCGGGGACTTACAATGAGCAGTTCTTC. Translating it yields CASSLALAGTYNEQFF.

The rearrangement uses TRBV19 and TRBJ2-5; no definite D call. The CDR3 spans 13 residues. Looked up from germline, CDR1 is LNHDA and CDR2 is SQIVND (reference sequence). V gave up 6 bases and J gave up 7 bases, with 15 bases separating them. The CDR3 DNA reads as TGTGCCAGTAGCACTACAGTGACGGCGACCCAGTACTTC. As protein: CASSTTVTATQYF.

This CDR3 is CASSRGLAVTSYNEQFF. CDR3 DNA sequence: TGCGCCAGCAGCCGAGGGCTAGCGGTAACCTCCTACAATGAGCAGTTCTTC. The genes are TRBV4-1 and TRBJ2-1; the match to TRBD2 covers 7 bases. The length of the CDR3 is 17 residues. The germline gives CDR1 MGHRA, CDR2 YSYEKL. The junction had 9 bases not matched to a gene; V was cut back by 4 bases and J by 0 bases.

Turning to this clone: A much larger clone lies a single base off, so this may be a read error. This chain joins TRBV11-2 and TRBJ1-1, with 9 bases lining up with TRBD1. Germline values: CDR1 SGHAT, CDR2 FQNNGV. J lost 4 bases, V lost 1 base, and 1 base had no gene match. The CDR3 spans 14 residues. This CDR3 is CASSLAGQGTEAFF. For the CDR3, the DNA is TGTGCCAGCAGCTTAGCGGGACAGGGCACTGAAGCTTTCTTT.

This rearrangement joins TRBV5-1 to TRBJ1-4, with D unresolved. The CDR3 is made up of 13 amino acids. V was clipped by 5 bases and J by 8 bases, with 13 bases between them. From germline, CDR1 is SGHRS and CDR2 YFSETQ. CDR3 loop: CASSPTIEEKLFF. In DNA form, the CDR3 reads TGCGCCAGCAGTCCGACAATTGAAGAAAAACTGTTTTTT.

This chain uses TRBV19 with TRBJ2-2; TRBD1 agrees at 8 bases. Germline V gives CDR1 LNHDA, CDR2 SQIVND (reference sequence). The CDR3 loop spans 17 amino acids. V gave up 3 bases and J gave up 1 base; unmatched junction bases: 7. The CDR3 region has the DNA TGTGCCAGTAGTATCCGGCAAGGACAGGGGAACACCGGGGAGCTGTTTTTT. Its protein product is CASSIRQGQGNTGELFF.

This clone was counted a single time. A far larger clone is only one base removed, so a read error is likely. The CDR3 sequence is CTSSLVGGGLTSNQPQHF. CDR3 bases: TGTACCAGCAGCTTGGTAGGAGGGGGACTTACGAGCAATCAGCCCCAGCATTTT. The chain has TRBV7-9 and TRBJ1-5, with TRBD1 as a possible D gene (6 bases). The CDR3 contains 18 residues. The germline gives CDR1 SEHNR, CDR2 FQNEAQ (reference sequence).

This clone was seen more than once but under ten times. This sequence joins TRBV28 and TRBJ2-3; perhaps TRBD1 as D (7 bases). The CDR3 consists of 17 residues. Germline CDR1 reads MDHEN; CDR2 reads SYDVKM. With 7 bases removed from V and 2 bases from J, the gap between germline ends came to 22 bases. CDR3 region: CASMGGGGRDSTDTQYF. The CDR3 region has the DNA TGTGCCAGCATGGGAGGAGGGGGCAGGGACTCCACAGATACGCAGTATTTT. Using reference TRBV28 and TRBJ2-3 for the parts outside the CDR3, the full variable domain is DVKVTQSSRYLVKRTGEKVFLECVQDMDHENMFWYRQDPGLGLRLIYFSYDVKMKEKGDIPEGYSVSREKKERFSLILESASTNQTSMYLCASMGGGGRDSTDTQYFGPGTRLTVL.

This rearrangement joins TRBV28 to TRBJ2-7; TRBD1 matches at 7 bases. The CDR3 runs to 13 residues. Germline lookup yields CDR1 MDHEN and CDR2 SYDVKM. The junction had 4 bases not matched to a gene; V was cut back by 6 bases and J by 2 bases. CDR3 in amino acids: CASSSTGTYEQYF. In DNA, the CDR3 is TGTGCCAGCAGCTCGACAGGGACCTACGAGCAGTACTTC.

The chain joins TRBV29-1 to TRBJ2-7, with TRBD2 matching 8 bases. Losses at the gene ends were 3 bases for V and 6 bases for J; bases not matched to a gene: 7. Germline lookup yields CDR1 SQVTM and CDR2 ANQGSEA. The CDR3 spans 13 residues. The CDR3 nucleotides are TGCAGCGTTGATCTCGCGGGAGGTGGCGAGCAGTACTTC. The encoded protein is CSVDLAGGGEQYF.

This chain joins TRBV27 and TRBJ2-1; 9 bases map to TRBD2. J was trimmed by 2 bases and V by 7 bases; bases with no gene match: 0. CDR1 MNHEY and CDR2 SMNVEV come from the germline V gene (reference sequence). CDR3 length: 13 residues. The CDR3 protein is CASTSGTYNEQFF. The CDR3, as DNA: TGTGCCAGCACTAGCGGGACCTACAATGAGCAGTTCTTC.

For this clone: A far larger clone lies a single base away; this is likely a read error. Other DNA sequences in the same sample also yield this CDR3. The rearrangement links TRBV10-1 to TRBJ2-7, with D hard to call. V lost 0 bases and J lost 4, with 10 bases in between. There are 14 residues in the CDR3. The germline V gene encodes CDR1 WNHNN and CDR2 SYGVQD (reference sequence). In nucleotides, the CDR3 is TGCGCCAGCAGTGAGTCCAGTCGCTCATACGAGCAGTACTTC. This translates into CASSESSRSYEQYF.

A note on this clone: It is likely a read error: a sequence one base away is far more abundant. The chain joins TRBV5-4 to TRBJ1-1, with 9 bases matching TRBD1. CDR1 and CDR2 from the germline V gene are SGHNT and YYREEE (reference sequence). This CDR3 comprises 16 residues. CDR3 amino acids: CASSLGTGVEDTEALF. CDR3 coding DNA: TGTGCCAGCAGCTTGGGGACAGGGGTTGAGGACACTGAAGCTCTCTTT.

The chain has TRBV9 and TRBJ2-7, with D hard to call. This CDR3 has 14 residues. Germline V CDR1 and CDR2: SGDLS, YYNGEE. V lost 0 bases and J 7 bases, leaving 14 bases between the germline ends. The CDR3 nucleotides read TGTGCCAGCAGCGTAGGGGATAATCCTACTGAGCAGTACTTC. As protein: CASSVGDNPTEQYF.

This rearrangement joins TRBV28 to TRBJ2-7, with D possibly matching TRBD2 (6 bases). In germline, CDR1 is MDHEN, CDR2 SYDVKM. V was shortened by 7 bases and J by 3 bases, with 19 bases between the two germline ends. The CDR3 is 15 residues long. The CDR3 loop is CASTRGGAMDYEQYF. CDR3 coding DNA: TGTGCCAGCACAAGGGGAGGTGCGATGGACTACGAGCAGTACTTC. The variable domain in full, with the rest retrieved from reference TRBV28 and TRBJ2-7, is DVKVTQSSRYLVKRTGEKVFLECVQDMDHENMFWYRQDPGLGLRLIYFSYDVKMKEKGDIPEGYSVSREKKERFSLILESASTNQTSMYLCASTRGGAMDYEQYFGPGTRLTVT.

J is TRBJ2-5 and V is TRBV7-9; 7 bases align to TRBD2. The CDR3 loop spans 16 amino acids. Germline CDR1 and CDR2: SEHNR and FQNEAQ (reference sequence). J lost 1 base, V lost 5 bases, and 10 bases had no gene match. CDR3: CASSRSPGGTQETQYF. The CDR3 bases are TGTGCCAGCAGCCGCTCTCCCGGGGGGACCCAAGAGACCCAGTACTTC.

As for this clone: Its ends do not fully match the called genes, so a read error is possible. V gene TRBV9 combines with J gene TRBJ2-7, with a tentative D call TRBD2 (6 bases). This CDR3 comprises 13 residues. Germline V gene sequence: CDR1 SGDLS, CDR2 YYNGEE. CDR3 sequence reads: CASSLRGGGERYF. The CDR3 region has the DNA TGTGCCAGCAGCCTAAGGGGAGGCGGCGAGCGGTACTTC.

CDR3 sequence (DNA): TGTGCCAGCAGTTTATGGAGCTCGGTAGGGGCTGGAAACACCATATATTTT. It codes for CASSLWSSVGAGNTIYF. The chain uses TRBV28 and TRBJ1-3; a possible D gene is TRBD1 (5 bases). CDR1 is MDHEN and CDR2 is SYDVKM in the germline V gene. Between the trimmed V and J ends, which lost 0 bases and 2 bases, there was a span of 14 bases. There are 17 residues in the CDR3.